Below, 19 T cell receptor beta chains from the same sample are listed, as sequenced in a study of Ad26.COV2.S vaccination and SARS-CoV-2 variants. Treatment reported: approximately 18 received Ad26.COV2.S at low or high dose, single or two shots; several received placebo; per-sample allocation not given. Each sample was drawn 63 days after the first injection (of vaccine or placebo). Clones were sequenced by immunoSEQ multiplex PCR, and TCRdb holds only the in-frame ones, with some missing. The sample contains hundreds of thousands of clones, 70% to 90% of which appear only once. The sequencing here drew on peripheral blood, taken in a trial of Ad26.COV2.S vaccine versus placebo. The receptors originated from a person aged 18-60 years who received the Ad26.COV2.S COVID-19 vaccine or a placebo.

The gene calls are TRBV30 and TRBJ1-4; TRBD1 matches at 8 bases. Trimming cost V 3 bases and J 6 bases; bases outside gene matches: 9. The V gene's germline CDR1 is GTSNPN and CDR2 SVGIG (reference sequence). The length of the CDR3 is 15 residues. This CDR3 reads CAWRTGDYQDEKLFF. CDR3 bases: TGTGCCTGGAGGACAGGGGATTATCAGGATGAAAAACTGTTTTTT. Based on the CDR3 plus reference TRBV30 and TRBJ1-4, the full variable domain is SQTIHQWPATLVQPVGSPLSLECTVEGTSNPNLYWYRQAAGRGLQLLFYSVGIGQISSEVPQNLSASRPQDRQFILSSKKLLLSDSGFYLCAWRTGDYQDEKLFFGSGTQLSVL.

This rearrangement joins TRBV30 to TRBJ2-6, with a weak D call TRBD2 (6 bases). This CDR3 is built from 15 residues. Germline V gene data show CDR1 as GTSNPN and CDR2 as SVGIG (reference sequence). Trimming left V 3 bases short and J 4 bases short, with 13 bases between. CDR3 bases: TGTGCCTGGAGACCCGTTGCGGGAGGGGCCAACGTCCTGACTTTC. Translated, it gives CAWRPVAGGANVLTF.

The chain has TRBV2 and TRBJ1-5; no definite D call. The germline V and J ends were trimmed by 4 bases and 8 bases, with 12 bases remaining between them. The CDR3 spans 13 residues. CDR1 SNHLY and CDR2 FYNNEI come from the germline V gene. The CDR3 coding sequence is TGTGCCAGCAGTGTGGATGTAATGGAGCCCCAGCATTTT. Its translation: CASSVDVMEPQHF.

This clone has a handful of counts. The gene calls are TRBV5-5 and TRBJ2-7; tentative D call: TRBD1 (5 bases). Germline V gives CDR1 SGHKS, CDR2 YYEKEE (reference sequence). V was pared by 1 base and J by 6 bases, with 8 bases between. The length of the CDR3 is 12 residues. CDR3 sequence (DNA): TGTGCCAGCAGCTTGTGGGGCGCCGAGCAGTACTTC. This gives the protein CASSLWGAEQYF.

The V gene is TRBV5-6, the J gene TRBJ2-7, with TRBD1 matching 8 bases. Trimming took 4 bases from V and 0 from J; bases not matched to a gene: 6. The CDR3 contains 15 residues. Germline V gene data show CDR1 as SGHDT and CDR2 as YYEEEE. The CDR3 is CASSMKGQASYEQYF. CDR3 sequence (DNA): TGTGCCAGCAGCATGAAGGGACAGGCCTCCTACGAGCAGTACTTC.

V is TRBV6-2 or TRBV6-3 and J is TRBJ2-3, with 9 bases that match TRBD2. Trimming took 6 bases from V and 2 from J; bases not matched to a gene: 12. This CDR3 is built from 17 residues. CDR1 and CDR2 from the germline V gene are MNHEY and SVGEGT. CDR3 nucleotide sequence: TGTGCCAGCAGCTCCCTTAGCGGGGGAACACTCACAGATACGCAGTATTTT. Its protein is CASSSLSGGTLTDTQYF.

This chain uses TRBV7-2 with TRBJ2-7, with D maybe TRBD2 (6 bases). The CDR3 is made up of 14 amino acids. Germline V gene lookup returns CDR1 SGHTA and CDR2 FQGNSA. V was shortened by 5 bases and J by 3 bases, with 14 bases between the two germline ends. The CDR3 coding sequence is TGTGCCAGCAGCGCTCTCGGGAGTTTCTACGAGCAGTACTTC. Amino acid sequence: CASSALGSFYEQYF. Together with reference TRBV7-2 and TRBJ2-7, the CDR3 gives the full variable domain: GAGVSQSPSNKVTEKGKDVELRCDPISGHTALYWYRQSLGQGLEFLIYFQGNSAPDKSGLPSDRFSAERTGGSVSTLTIQRTQQEDSAVYLCASSALGSFYEQYFGPGTRLTVT.

In this sample, this clone turned up a few times. J is TRBJ2-3 and V is TRBV12-3 or TRBV12-4; the D call may be TRBD1 or TRBD2 (6 bases each). The CDR3 totals 11 residues. Between the trimmed V and J ends, which lost 10 bases and 6 bases, there was a span of 11 bases. The CDR3, as DNA: TGTGCCACGGGGGCGGGGGATACGCAGTATTTT. This gives the protein CATGAGDTQYF.

The chain uses TRBV27 and TRBJ1-1; unclear D gene. This CDR3 region has 14 residues. Germline values: CDR1 MNHEY, CDR2 SMNVEV (reference sequence). V was trimmed by 4 bases and J by 5 bases, leaving 14 bases between them. The CDR3: CASSSGSVRTEAFF. The CDR3 DNA sequence: TGTGCCAGCAGTTCTGGGAGCGTTCGGACTGAAGCTTTCTTT.

The gene calls are TRBV14 and TRBJ2-5; D gene uncertain. The CDR3 is 14 residues long. Germline V gives CDR1 SGHDN, CDR2 FVKESK. Trimming left V 1 base short and J 0 bases short, with 6 bases between. CDR3 nucleotides: TGTGCCAGCAGCCAAGTGTCGTACCAAGAGACCCAGTACTTC. It codes for CASSQVSYQETQYF.

The chain couples TRBV6-5 to TRBJ2-7, with a tentative D call TRBD1 (6 bases). Germline V gives CDR1 MNHEY, CDR2 SVGAGI. The germline V and J ends were trimmed by 0 bases and 3 bases, with 12 bases remaining between them. The CDR3 sequence is 15 residues long. The CDR3: CASSYSSNRDYEQYF. The CDR3 DNA is TGTGCCAGCAGTTACTCGTCCAACAGGGACTACGAGCAGTACTTC.

Points on this clone: This sample also contains other DNA sequences that code for the same CDR3. This chain connects TRBV6-5 to TRBJ1-5; D uncertain. The CDR3 spans 13 residues. CDR1 is MNHEY and CDR2 is SVGAGI in the germline V gene. Trimming pared 8 bases from V and 0 bases from J, leaving 8 bases between. In nucleotides, the CDR3 is TGTGCCAGCGGCATTTATAGCAATCAGCCCCAGCATTTT. Protein product: CASGIYSNQPQHF.

With respect to this clone: Distinct nucleotide sequences in the sample also encode this CDR3. This chain uses TRBV29-1 with TRBJ2-5, with 9 bases fitting TRBD1. Unmatched junction bases numbered 4, after V lost 4 bases and J lost 4 bases. The CDR3 is made up of 13 amino acids. Germline CDR1 is SQVTM and CDR2 is ANQGSEA. The CDR3 DNA sequence: TGCAGCGTTGGAACAGGGGGCTCAGAGACCCAGTACTTC. Its protein is CSVGTGGSETQYF.

CDR3 amino acids: CASSPPFPYGYTF. The DNA of the CDR3 is TGTGCCAGCAGTCCCCCCTTCCCCTATGGCTACACCTTC. The gene calls are TRBV12-3 or TRBV12-4 and TRBJ1-2; D remains unclear. The CDR3 is made up of 13 amino acids. V gave up 5 bases and J gave up 4 bases, with 11 bases separating them.

V usage is TRBV29-1 and J usage is TRBJ2-1; TRBD1 is a possible D gene (5 bases). The germline V and J ends were trimmed by 3 bases and 10 bases, with 13 bases remaining between them. Germline CDR1 and CDR2: SQVTM and ANQGSEA. The CDR3 has 12 residues. CDR3 sequence: CSVDRAGGEQFF. In DNA form, the CDR3 reads TGCAGCGTTGACAGGGCCGGTGGGGAGCAGTTCTTC.

This sequence joins TRBV19 and TRBJ1-1; unclear D gene. V dropped 5 bases and J dropped 0 bases, with 10 bases sitting between them. CDR3 length: 14 residues. Germline V gene lookup returns CDR1 LNHDA and CDR2 SQIVND (reference sequence). CDR3 bases: TGTGCCAGTAGTTCAGGACCCTTGAACACTGAAGCTTTCTTT. Translating it yields CASSSGPLNTEAFF.

The chain couples TRBV30 to TRBJ1-5; D perhaps matches TRBD1 (5 bases). CDR3 length: 15 amino acids. Germline CDR1 GTSNPN, CDR2 SVGIG (reference sequence). Trimming shortened V by 2 bases and J by 3 bases, and 14 bases separated the two germline ends. The CDR3 loop reads CAWSSWLGDNQPQHF. CDR3 nucleotide sequence: TGTGCCTGGAGTAGCTGGTTGGGGGACAATCAGCCCCAGCATTTT.

The CDR3 protein is CASSYSGGPLGYTF. The CDR3 DNA reads as TGTGCCAGCAGTTACTCTGGGGGTCCCTTAGGCTACACCTTC. J is TRBJ1-2 and V is TRBV6-5; a possible D gene is TRBD1 (5 bases). Deletions cut 0 bases from V and 8 bases from J, with 13 bases between. In germline, CDR1 is MNHEY, CDR2 SVGAGI. The CDR3 contains 14 residues.

J is TRBJ1-6 and V is TRBV30, with 9 bases fitting TRBD1. CDR3 length: 16 amino acids. The germline V gene has CDR1 GTSNPN and CDR2 SVGIG (reference sequence). V lost 0 bases to trimming and J lost 7 bases; unmatched junction nucleotides: 7. The CDR3 loop is CAWSVLGTGRNSPLHF. The CDR3 DNA reads TGTGCCTGGAGTGTACTAGGGACAGGGAGGAATTCACCCCTCCACTTT.